The rows below give T cell receptor beta chains drawn from one sample of a study of blood T cell repertoires in COVID-19. TCRdb's table, derived via immunoSEQ multiplex PCR, lists solely in-frame clones and lacks some. The sample has 200,000 to 250,000 clones, around 90% seen once; the top ten hold 1% to 1.5%. Input material: peripheral blood. The receptors here all came from a man aged 25 to 45 with acute or convalescent COVID-19. Each CDR3 is given with its conserved first and last residue. D genes are given only for firm matches. Clone size, where shown, is once, few, many, or a class for clones that have expanded.

d_gene | abundance | j_gene | v_gene | CDR3aa | CDR3nt
- | - | TRBJ2-7 | TRBV7-6 | CASSCIEGEKGRACEQYF | TGTGCCAGCAGTTGTATTGAGGGGGAGAAGGGGAGGGCTTGTGAGCAGTACTTC
- | - | TRBJ1-5 | TRBV28 | CASSQTYSNQPQHF | TGTGCCAGCAGTCAAACTTATAGCAATCAGCCCCAGCATTTT
- | - | TRBJ1-5 | TRBV2 | CASIGQGGAPQHF | TGTGCCAGCATAGGGCAGGGAGGTGCGCCCCAGCATTTT
- | - | TRBJ2-7 | TRBV5-1 | CASSLTPSPYEQYF | TGCGCCAGCAGCCTGACTCCCTCTCCCTACGAGCAGTACTTC
- | - | TRBJ2-1 | TRBV5-1 | CASSPVPSSYNEQFF | TGCGCCAGCAGCCCTGTTCCCAGCTCCTACAATGAGCAGTTCTTC
- | - | TRBJ1-1 | TRBV14 | CASSPPGMNTEAFF | TGTGCCAGCAGCCCTCCGGGGATGAACACTGAAGCTTTCTTT
TRBD1 | - | TRBJ1-5 | TRBV2 | CASRPGQGVAYSNQPQHF | TGTGCCAGCAGGCCCGGACAGGGTGTCGCTTATAGCAATCAGCCCCAGCATTTT
TRBD1 | - | TRBJ2-1 | TRBV9 | CASSATPGQGFGNEQFF | TGTGCCAGCAGCGCCACACCGGGACAGGGATTCGGTAATGAGCAGTTCTTC
- | - | TRBJ1-1 | TRBV10-3 | CAISPQGPEAFF | TGTGCCATCAGTCCACAGGGTCCTGAAGCTTTCTTT
- | - | TRBJ1-1 | TRBV30 | CAWERGGTEAFF | TGTGCCTGGGAGAGGGGGGGCACTGAAGCTTTCTTT
- | - | TRBJ1-1 | TRBV29-1 | CSAGKDLNTEAFF | TGCAGCGCCGGGAAGGACTTAAACACTGAAGCTTTCTTT
- | - | TRBJ1-1 | TRBV11-2 | CASTRTRGETEAFF | TGTGCCAGCACCAGGACACGGGGGGAGACTGAAGCTTTCTTT
TRBD1 | - | TRBJ1-5 | TRBV2 | CASVGQGMSNQPQHF | TGTGCCAGCGTGGGACAGGGGATGAGCAATCAGCCCCAGCATTTT
- | few | TRBJ1-2 | TRBV28 | CASSLFFGGDPYGYTF | TGTGCCAGCAGTTTATTCTTCGGGGGGGACCCCTATGGCTACACCTTC
- | - | TRBJ2-5 | TRBV12-3/TRBV12-4 | CASSFAETQYF | TGTGCCAGCAGTTTTGCGGAGACCCAGTACTTC
- | - | TRBJ1-2 | TRBV25-1 | CASSGAGPLYYGYTF | TGTGCCAGCAGTGGGGCGGGGCCGCTATACTATGGCTACACCTTC
TRBD2 | - | TRBJ2-3 | TRBV4-1 | CASSPNPSGGSTDTQYF | TGCGCCAGCAGCCCTAACCCTAGCGGGGGTTCCACAGATACGCAGTATTTT
- | - | TRBJ1-1 | TRBV4-2 | CASTGYTEAFF | TGTGCCAGTACAGGGTATACTGAAGCTTTCTTT
- | many | TRBJ1-1 | TRBV27 | CASRRGTPMNTEAFF | TGTGCCAGCAGAAGGGGGACACCTATGAACACTGAAGCTTTCTTT
- | - | TRBJ2-1 | TRBV19 | CASSSTSFNEQFF | TGTGCCAGTAGTAGTACGAGTTTCAATGAGCAGTTCTTC
TRBD1 | - | TRBJ1-5 | TRBV6-5 | CASSGQGEQPQHF | TGTGCCAGCAGCGGACAGGGGGAGCAGCCCCAGCATTTT
TRBD1 | - | TRBJ1-1 | TRBV19 | CASSPGTGHTEAFF | TGTGCCAGTAGTCCAGGGACAGGTCACACTGAAGCTTTCTTT
TRBD2 | - | TRBJ2-2 | TRBV2 | CASHLGTSNTGELFF | TGTGCCAGCCACCTCGGGACTAGCAACACCGGGGAGCTGTTTTTT
TRBD1 | - | TRBJ2-7 | TRBV6-5 | CASRPPTGREQYF | TGTGCCAGCAGACCCCCGACAGGGCGAGAGCAGTACTTC
- | few | TRBJ1-1 | TRBV30 | CAWSRGQPSLDTEAFF | TGTGCCTGGAGTAGAGGACAGCCCTCCCTTGACACTGAAGCTTTCTTT
- | - | TRBJ2-2 | TRBV6-5 | CASSWGRNTGELFF | TGTGCCAGCAGTTGGGGGCGGAACACCGGGGAGCTGTTTTTT
- | once | TRBJ1-4 | TRBV28 | CASSSTGGSEKLFF | TGTGCCAGCAGTTCGACAGGCGGGTCTGAAAAACTGTTTTTT
TRBD1 | - | TRBJ2-7 | TRBV14 | CASSSGQGAYEQYF | TGTGCCAGCAGCTCGGGACAGGGGGCCTACGAGCAGTACTTC
- | - | TRBJ2-7 | TRBV21-1 | CASSKSSRTGGVYEQYF | TGTGCCAGCAGCAAAAGTTCTAGAACAGGGGGCGTCTACGAGCAGTACTTC
- | - | TRBJ1-2 | TRBV28 | CATQVAGYGYTF | TGTGCCACACAGGTCGCAGGGTATGGCTACACCTTC
- | once | TRBJ2-2 | TRBV6-2/TRBV6-3 | CASSYQGNTGELFF | TGTGCCAGCAGTTACCAGGGCAACACCGGGGAGCTGTTTTTT
TRBD1 | - | TRBJ1-5 | TRBV5-1 | CASSKGGERYQPQHF | TGCGCCAGCAGCAAAGGGGGCGAGAGGTATCAGCCCCAGCATTTT
TRBD1 | - | TRBJ2-6 | TRBV9 | CASSHTTGQGLWGANVLTF | TGTGCCAGCAGCCACACGACGGGACAGGGATTGTGGGGGGCCAACGTCCTGACTTTC
TRBD1 | - | TRBJ1-5 | TRBV28 | CASSSPGQGSNQPQHF | TGTGCCAGCAGTTCCCCGGGACAGGGGAGCAATCAGCCCCAGCATTTT
TRBD1 | - | TRBJ1-6 | TRBV5-4 | CASSLGQSYNSPLHF | TGTGCCAGCAGCCTGGGACAGAGCTATAATTCACCCCTCCACTTT
TRBD2 | - | TRBJ2-3 | TRBV5-1 | CASSPDASGGTDTQYF | TGCGCCAGCAGCCCGGACGCTAGCGGGGGCACAGATACGCAGTATTTT
- | - | TRBJ2-1 | TRBV12-1 | CASSFLGLPLGGEQFF | TGTGCCAGCAGCTTTCTTGGACTACCTCTTGGGGGTGAGCAGTTCTTC
TRBD1 | - | TRBJ2-7 | TRBV28 | CASRTGTGDYQYF | TGTGCCAGCAGAACCGGGACAGGAGACTATCAGTACTTC
- | - | TRBJ2-2 | TRBV11-2 | CASSRASVNTGELFF | TGTGCCAGCAGTAGGGCTAGCGTAAACACCGGGGAGCTGTTTTTT
- | - | TRBJ1-2 | TRBV6-5 | CASSPGGRTNYGYTF | TGTGCCAGCAGTCCCGGGGGGAGAACGAACTATGGCTACACCTTC
TRBD1 | - | TRBJ2-1 | TRBV4-1 | CASSQPRDRVYNEQFF | TGCGCCAGCAGCCAACCCCGGGACAGAGTCTACAATGAGCAGTTCTTC
TRBD1 | - | TRBJ1-5 | TRBV6-6 | CASSPAFRDRGRGRNQPQHF | TGTGCCAGCAGTCCCGCTTTCCGGGACAGGGGGCGCGGGCGGAATCAGCCCCAGCATTTT
TRBD1 | - | TRBJ2-5 | TRBV11-2 | CASSRDRGAETQYF | TGTGCCAGCAGCCGAGACAGGGGGGCTGAGACCCAGTACTTC
- | - | TRBJ2-1 | TRBV7-2 | CASSLPTSYNEQFF | TGTGCCAGCAGCTTACCAACTAGTTACAATGAGCAGTTCTTC
- | - | TRBJ1-5 | TRBV20-1 | CSASVGQPQHF | TGCAGTGCTAGTGTCGGTCAGCCCCAGCATTTT
TRBD2 | few | TRBJ2-1 | TRBV28 | CASRLAGVSSYNEQFF | TGTGCCAGCAGACTAGCGGGGGTGAGCTCCTACAATGAGCAGTTCTTC
- | - | TRBJ1-1 | TRBV7-9 | CASSRAQKGTEAFF | TGTGCCAGCAGTCGGGCTCAGAAGGGGACTGAAGCTTTCTTT
TRBD2 | - | TRBJ2-6 | TRBV4-2 | CAGSQDFGLAGESSGANVLTF | TGTGCCGGCAGCCAAGATTTCGGACTAGCGGGCGAAAGCTCTGGGGCCAACGTCCTGACTTTC
- | many | TRBJ1-6 | TRBV5-1 | CASSLGAEGSPLHF | TGCGCCAGCAGCTTGGGGGCGGAGGGTTCACCCCTCCACTTT
- | - | TRBJ1-2 | TRBV30 | CAWSTRLYGYTF | TGTGCCTGGTCAACCAGGCTATATGGCTACACCTTC
- | - | TRBJ2-3 | TRBV6-4 | CASSDKERGTQYF | TGTGCCAGCAGTGACAAGGAAAGGGGAACGCAGTATTTT
- | - | TRBJ2-5 | TRBV2 | CASNPQGSVETQYF | TGTGCCAGCAATCCCCAGGGGTCGGTAGAGACCCAGTACTTC
TRBD2 | once | TRBJ2-7 | TRBV6-2/TRBV6-3 | CASSYGTSGSYEQYF | TGTGCCAGCAGTTACGGGACTAGCGGCTCCTACGAGCAGTACTTC
TRBD1 | - | TRBJ1-6 | TRBV30 | CAWRGQGENSPLHF | TGTGCCTGGAGGGGACAGGGTGAAAACTCACCCCTCCACTTT
- | - | TRBJ1-2 | TRBV7-9 | CASSLEAFVAGYTF | TGTGCCAGCAGCTTAGAGGCCTTTGTAGCTGGCTACACCTTC
- | - | TRBJ2-5 | TRBV11-2 | CASSLYWSRGETQYF | TGTGCCAGCAGCTTATACTGGTCCCGGGGGGAGACCCAGTACTTC
TRBD1 | - | TRBJ1-6 | TRBV18 | CASSLGTGTVNSPLHF | TGTGCCAGCTCGTTGGGGACCGGGACAGTAAATTCACCCCTCCACTTT
TRBD1 | - | TRBJ2-7 | TRBV18 | CASSPSRTGAYEQYF | TGTGCCAGCTCACCGTCCCGGACAGGGGCCTACGAGCAGTACTTC
TRBD2 | once | TRBJ2-1 | TRBV19 | CASSIVGSGSNEQFF | TGTGCCAGTAGTATAGTAGGTAGCGGGTCCAATGAGCAGTTCTTC
TRBD1 | - | TRBJ1-2 | TRBV7-8 | CASSQLSMGQTYGYTF | TGTGCCAGCAGCCAACTTAGCATGGGACAGACTTATGGCTACACCTTC